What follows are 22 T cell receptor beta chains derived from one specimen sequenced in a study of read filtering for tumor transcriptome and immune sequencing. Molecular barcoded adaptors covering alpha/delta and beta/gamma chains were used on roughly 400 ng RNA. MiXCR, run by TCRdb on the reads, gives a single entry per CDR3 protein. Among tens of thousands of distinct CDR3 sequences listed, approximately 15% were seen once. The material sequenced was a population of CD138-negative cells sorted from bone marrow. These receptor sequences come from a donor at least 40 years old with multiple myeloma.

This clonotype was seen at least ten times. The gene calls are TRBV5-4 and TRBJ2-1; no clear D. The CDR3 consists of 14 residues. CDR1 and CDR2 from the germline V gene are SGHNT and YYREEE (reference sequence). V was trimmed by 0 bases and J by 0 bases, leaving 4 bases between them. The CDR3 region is CASSLDSSYNEQFF. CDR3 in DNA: TGTGCCAGCAGCTTGGACAGCTCCTACAATGAGCAGTTCTTC.

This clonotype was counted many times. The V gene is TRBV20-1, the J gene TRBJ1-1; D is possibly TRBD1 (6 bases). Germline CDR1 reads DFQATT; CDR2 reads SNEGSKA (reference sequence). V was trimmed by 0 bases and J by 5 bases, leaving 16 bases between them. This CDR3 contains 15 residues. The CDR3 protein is CSARDLRGHGTEAFF. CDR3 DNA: TGCAGTGCTAGAGATCTTCGGGGGCACGGGACTGAAGCTTTCTTT.

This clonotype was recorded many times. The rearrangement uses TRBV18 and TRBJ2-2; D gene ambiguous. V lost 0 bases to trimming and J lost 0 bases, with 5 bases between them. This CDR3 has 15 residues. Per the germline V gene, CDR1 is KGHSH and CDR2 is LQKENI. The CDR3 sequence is CASSPPTANTGELFF. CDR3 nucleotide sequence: TGTGCCAGCTCACCACCAACTGCGAACACCGGGGAGCTGTTTTTT. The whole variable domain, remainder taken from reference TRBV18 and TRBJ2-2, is NAGVMQNPRHLVRRRGQEARLRCSPMKGHSHVYWYRQLPEEGLKFMVYLQKENIIDESGMPKERFSAEFPKEGPSILRIQQVVRGDSAAYFCASSPPTANTGELFFGEGSRLTVL.

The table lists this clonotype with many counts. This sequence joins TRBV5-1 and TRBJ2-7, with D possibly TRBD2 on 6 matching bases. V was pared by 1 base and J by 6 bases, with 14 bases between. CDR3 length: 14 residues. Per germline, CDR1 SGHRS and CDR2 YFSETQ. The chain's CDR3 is CASSLLAENIEQYF. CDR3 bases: TGCGCCAGCAGCTTGTTAGCGGAGAATATCGAGCAGTACTTC. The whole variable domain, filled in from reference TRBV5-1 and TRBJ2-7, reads KAGVTQTPRYLIKTRGQQVTLSCSPISGHRSVSWYQQTPGQGLQFLFEYFSETQRNKGNFPGRFSGRQFSNSRSEMNVSTLELGDSALYLCASSLLAENIEQYFGPGTRLTVT.

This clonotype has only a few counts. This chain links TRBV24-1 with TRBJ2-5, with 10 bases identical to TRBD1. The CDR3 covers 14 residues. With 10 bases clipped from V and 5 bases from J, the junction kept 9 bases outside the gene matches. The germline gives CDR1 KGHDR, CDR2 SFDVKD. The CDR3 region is CATGGQGSEETQYF. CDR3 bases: TGTGCCACTGGGGGACAGGGGTCGGAGGAGACCCAGTACTTC.

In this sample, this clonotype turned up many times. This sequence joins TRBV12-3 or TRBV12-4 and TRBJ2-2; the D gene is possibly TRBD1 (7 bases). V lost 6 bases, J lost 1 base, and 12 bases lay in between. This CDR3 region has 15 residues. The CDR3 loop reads CASSGGGRNTGELFF. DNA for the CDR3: TGTGCCAGCAGCGGAGGGGGCAGGAACACCGGGGAGCTGTTTTTT.

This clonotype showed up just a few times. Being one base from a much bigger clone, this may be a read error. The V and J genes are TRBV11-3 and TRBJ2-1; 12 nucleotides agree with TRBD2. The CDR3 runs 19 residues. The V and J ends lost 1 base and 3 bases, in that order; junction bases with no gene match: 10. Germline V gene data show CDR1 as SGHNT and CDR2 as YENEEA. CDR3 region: CASSLVLPSGRAFYNEQFF. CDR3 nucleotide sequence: TGTGCCAGCAGCTTAGTCCTTCCTAGCGGGAGGGCCTTCTACAATGAGCAGTTCTTC.

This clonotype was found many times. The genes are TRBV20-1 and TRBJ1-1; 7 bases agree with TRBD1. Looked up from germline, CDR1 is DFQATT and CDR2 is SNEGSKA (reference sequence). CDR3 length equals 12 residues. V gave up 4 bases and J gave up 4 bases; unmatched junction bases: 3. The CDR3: CSATDRVTEAFF. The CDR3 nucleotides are TGCAGTGCTACAGACAGGGTCACTGAAGCTTTCTTT.

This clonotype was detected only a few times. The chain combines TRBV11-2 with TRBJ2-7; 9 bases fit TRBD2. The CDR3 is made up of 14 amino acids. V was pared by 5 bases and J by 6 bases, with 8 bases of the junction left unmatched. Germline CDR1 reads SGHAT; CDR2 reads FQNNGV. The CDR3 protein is CASSPSGLAGEQYF. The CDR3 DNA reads TGTGCCAGCAGCCCTTCGGGACTAGCTGGCGAGCAGTACTTC.

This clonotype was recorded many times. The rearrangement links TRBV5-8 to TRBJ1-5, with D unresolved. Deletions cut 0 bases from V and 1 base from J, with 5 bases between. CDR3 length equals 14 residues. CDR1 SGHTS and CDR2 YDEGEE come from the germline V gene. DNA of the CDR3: TGTGCCAGCAGCTTGGGCGGAAGCAATCAGCCCCAGCATTTT. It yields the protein CASSLGGSNQPQHF.

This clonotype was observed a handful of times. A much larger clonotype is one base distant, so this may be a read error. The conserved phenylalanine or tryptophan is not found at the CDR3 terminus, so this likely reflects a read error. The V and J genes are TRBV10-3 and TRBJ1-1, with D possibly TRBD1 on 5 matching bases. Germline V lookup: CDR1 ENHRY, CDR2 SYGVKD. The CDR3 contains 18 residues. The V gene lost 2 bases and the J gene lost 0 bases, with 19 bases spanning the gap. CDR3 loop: CAISEEGREWEVNTEAFL. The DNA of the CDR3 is TGTGCCATCAGTGAGGAGGGCAGGGAATGGGAGGTGAACACTGAAGCTTTCCTT.

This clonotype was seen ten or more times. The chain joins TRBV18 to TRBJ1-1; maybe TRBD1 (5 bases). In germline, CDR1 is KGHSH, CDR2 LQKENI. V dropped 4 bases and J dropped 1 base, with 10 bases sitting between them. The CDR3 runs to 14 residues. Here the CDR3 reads CASSRQGENTEAFF. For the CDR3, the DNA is TGTGCCAGCTCACGCCAGGGCGAGAACACTGAAGCTTTCTTT.

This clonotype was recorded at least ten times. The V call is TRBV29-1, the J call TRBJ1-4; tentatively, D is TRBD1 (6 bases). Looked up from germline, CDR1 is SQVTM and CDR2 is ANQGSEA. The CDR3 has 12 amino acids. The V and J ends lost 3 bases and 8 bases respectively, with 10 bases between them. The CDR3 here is CSVEVRGEKLFF. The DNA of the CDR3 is TGCAGCGTTGAGGTCAGGGGAGAAAAACTGTTTTTT.

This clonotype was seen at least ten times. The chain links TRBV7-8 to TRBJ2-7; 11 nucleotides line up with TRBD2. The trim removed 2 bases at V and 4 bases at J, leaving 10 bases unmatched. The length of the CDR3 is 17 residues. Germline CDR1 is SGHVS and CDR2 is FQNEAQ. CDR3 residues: CASSLLVAGGPGYEQYF. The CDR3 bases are TGTGCCAGCAGCTTACTGGTAGCGGGAGGGCCTGGTTACGAGCAGTACTTC.

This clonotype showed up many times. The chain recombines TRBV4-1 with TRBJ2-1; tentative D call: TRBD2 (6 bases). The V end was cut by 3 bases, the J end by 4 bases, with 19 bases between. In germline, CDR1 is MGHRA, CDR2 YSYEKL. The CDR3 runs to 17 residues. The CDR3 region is CASSHIPPGGVYNEQFF. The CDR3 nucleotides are TGCGCCAGCAGCCATATCCCTCCAGGAGGGGTTTACAATGAGCAGTTCTTC.

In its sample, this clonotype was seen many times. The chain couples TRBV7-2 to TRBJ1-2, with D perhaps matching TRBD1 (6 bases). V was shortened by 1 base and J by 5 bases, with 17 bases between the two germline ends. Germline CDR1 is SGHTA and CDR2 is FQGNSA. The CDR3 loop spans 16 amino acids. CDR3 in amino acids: CASSLGGRGAEYGYTF. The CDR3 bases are TGTGCCAGCAGCTTAGGTGGCAGGGGAGCGGAGTATGGCTACACCTTC.

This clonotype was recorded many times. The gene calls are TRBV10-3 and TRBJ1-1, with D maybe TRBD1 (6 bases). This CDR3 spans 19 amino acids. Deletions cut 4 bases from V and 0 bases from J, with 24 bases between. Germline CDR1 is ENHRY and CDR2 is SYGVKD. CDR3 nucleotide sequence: TGTGCCATCAGTGGAGGTAGGGCACAGGGTTCGGACATGAACACTGAAGCTTTCTTT. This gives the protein CAISGGRAQGSDMNTEAFF.

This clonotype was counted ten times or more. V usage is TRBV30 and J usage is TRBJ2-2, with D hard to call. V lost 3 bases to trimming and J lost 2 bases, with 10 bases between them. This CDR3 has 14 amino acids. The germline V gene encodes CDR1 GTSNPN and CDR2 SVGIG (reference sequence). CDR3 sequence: CAWRHHPNTGELFF. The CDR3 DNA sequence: TGTGCCTGGAGACACCATCCTAACACCGGGGAGCTGTTTTTT.

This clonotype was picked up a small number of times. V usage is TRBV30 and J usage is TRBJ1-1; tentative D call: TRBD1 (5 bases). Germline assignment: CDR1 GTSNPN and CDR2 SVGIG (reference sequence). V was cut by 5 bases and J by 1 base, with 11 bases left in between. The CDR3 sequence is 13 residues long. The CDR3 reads CAWGGPPNTEAFF. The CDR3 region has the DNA TGTGCCTGGGGGGGACCGCCGAACACTGAAGCTTTCTTT.

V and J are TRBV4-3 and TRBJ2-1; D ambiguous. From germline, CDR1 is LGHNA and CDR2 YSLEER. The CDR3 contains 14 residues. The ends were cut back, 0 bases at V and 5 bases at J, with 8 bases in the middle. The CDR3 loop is CASSQDDWDNEQFF. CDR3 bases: TGCGCCAGCAGCCAAGATGATTGGGACAATGAGCAGTTCTTC.

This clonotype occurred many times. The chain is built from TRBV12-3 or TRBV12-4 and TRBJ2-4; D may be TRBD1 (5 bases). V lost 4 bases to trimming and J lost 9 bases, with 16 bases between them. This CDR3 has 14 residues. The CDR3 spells CASSSRVSRGIQYF. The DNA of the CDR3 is TGTGCCAGCAGTTCCCGGGTCTCAAGGGGCATTCAGTACTTC.

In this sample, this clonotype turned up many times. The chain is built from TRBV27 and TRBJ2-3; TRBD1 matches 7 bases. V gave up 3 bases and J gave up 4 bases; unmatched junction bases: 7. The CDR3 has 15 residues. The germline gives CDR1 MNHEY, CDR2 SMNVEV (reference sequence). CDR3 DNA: TGTGCCAGCAGTTTGGGGCCTACAGGGGCAGATACGCAGTATTTT. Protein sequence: CASSLGPTGADTQYF.